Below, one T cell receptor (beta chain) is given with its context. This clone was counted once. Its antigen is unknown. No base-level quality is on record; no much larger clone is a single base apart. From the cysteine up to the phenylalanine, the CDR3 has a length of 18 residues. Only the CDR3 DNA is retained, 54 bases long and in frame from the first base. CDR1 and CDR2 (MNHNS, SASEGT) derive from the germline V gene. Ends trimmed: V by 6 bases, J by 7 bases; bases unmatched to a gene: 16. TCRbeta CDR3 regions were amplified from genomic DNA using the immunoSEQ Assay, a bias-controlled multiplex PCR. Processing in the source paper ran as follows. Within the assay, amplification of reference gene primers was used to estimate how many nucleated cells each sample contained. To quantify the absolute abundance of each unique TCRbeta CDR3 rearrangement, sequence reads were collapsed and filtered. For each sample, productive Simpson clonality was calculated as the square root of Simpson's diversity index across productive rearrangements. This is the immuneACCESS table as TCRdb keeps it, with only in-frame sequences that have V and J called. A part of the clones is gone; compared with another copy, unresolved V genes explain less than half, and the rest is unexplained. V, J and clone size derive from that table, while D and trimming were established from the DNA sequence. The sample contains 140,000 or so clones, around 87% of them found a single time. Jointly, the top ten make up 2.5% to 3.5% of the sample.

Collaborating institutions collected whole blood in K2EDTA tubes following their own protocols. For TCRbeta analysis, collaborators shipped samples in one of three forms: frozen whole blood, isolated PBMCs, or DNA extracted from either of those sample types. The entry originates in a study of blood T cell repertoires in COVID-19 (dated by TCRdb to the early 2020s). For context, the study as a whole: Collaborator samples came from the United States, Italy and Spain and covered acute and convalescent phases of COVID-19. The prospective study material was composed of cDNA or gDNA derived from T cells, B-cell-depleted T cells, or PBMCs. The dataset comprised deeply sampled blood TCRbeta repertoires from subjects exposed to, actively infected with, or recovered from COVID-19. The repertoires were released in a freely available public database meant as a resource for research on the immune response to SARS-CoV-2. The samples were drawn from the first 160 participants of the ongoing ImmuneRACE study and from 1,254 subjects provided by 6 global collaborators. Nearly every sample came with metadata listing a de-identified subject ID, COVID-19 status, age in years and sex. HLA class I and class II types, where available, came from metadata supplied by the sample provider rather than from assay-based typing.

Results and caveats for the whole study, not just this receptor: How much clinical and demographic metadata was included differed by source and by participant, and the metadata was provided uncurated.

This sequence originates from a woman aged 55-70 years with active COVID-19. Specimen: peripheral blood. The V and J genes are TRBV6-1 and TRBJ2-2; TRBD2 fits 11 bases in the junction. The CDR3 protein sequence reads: CASRERATSGRWGGELFF. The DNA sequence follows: TGTGCCAGCAGGGAAAGGGCCACTAGCGGGAGATGGGGCGGGGAGCTGTTTTTT.